This passage covers 3 T cell receptor beta chains from one sample sequenced in a study of cytomegalovirus exposure and HLA in healthy donors. With 60 Vbeta and 13 Jbeta primers, the PCR was carried out. The assay was immunoSEQ multiplex PCR, and TCRdb's table has in-frame clones only and misses some. The profile shows 150,000 to 200,000 clones, roughly 80% of them singletons. Specimen: PBMCs. All receptors derive from a man in his forties or fifties in good health and CMV-seropositive.

This clone has just a few counts. This chain uses TRBV10-2 with TRBJ2-5; 7 nucleotides agree with TRBD1. Germline CDR1 is WSHSY and CDR2 is SAAADI. This CDR3 has 13 residues. J gave up 1 base and V 4 bases, and 0 bases lay outside the gene matches. Here the CDR3 reads CASSGDSQETQYF. DNA of the CDR3: TGCGCCAGCAGTGGGGACAGCCAAGAGACCCAGTACTTC.

As DNA, the CDR3 is TGTGCCAGCAGCCCCCCAATCACTAGCGGGGGGGTAAGCTACGAGCAGTACTTC. Protein product: CASSPPITSGGVSYEQYF. This chain connects TRBV7-2 to TRBJ2-7; 13 bases are a match to TRBD2. This CDR3 region has 18 residues. Germline trimming cut 5 bases from V and 3 bases from J; bases unmatched to any gene: 13. The germline V gene has CDR1 SGHTA and CDR2 FQGNSA.

This chain joins TRBV19 and TRBJ2-7; D might be TRBD2 (7 bases). Trimming took off 1 base at V and 0 bases at J, with 13 bases between the two ends. CDR1 and CDR2 (germline): LNHDA, SQIVND (reference sequence). The CDR3 loop spans 16 amino acids. The CDR3 is CASSIGAGALSYEQYF. As DNA, the CDR3 is TGTGCCAGTAGTATAGGCGCGGGGGCCCTCTCCTACGAGCAGTACTTC.